Listed here are 18 T cell receptor beta chains from one sample, sequenced in a study of T cell repertoires in cytomegalovirus infection. TCRdb itself ran the reads through MiXCR, one entry per CDR3 protein. Altogether fewer than 700,000 distinct CDR3 sequences are present, 20% to 30% being singletons, with the ten largest covering less than 10%. Sequencing was done on a sample of CD8+ T cells from PBMCs. The receptors originated from a human donor in good health (CMV status not recorded). Some clones in this sample may be carry-over from other donors' samples.

This clonotype showed up many times. V gene TRBV7-6 combines with J gene TRBJ2-2; the D is unclear. Germline V CDR1 and CDR2: SGHVS, FNYEAQ. V lost 11 bases to trimming and J lost 0 bases, with 10 bases between them. The CDR3 extends over 13 amino acids. CDR3 in DNA: TGTGCCTCCGGGCCTGCGAACACCGGGGAGCTGTTTTTT. Amino acids: CASGPANTGELFF.

This clonotype was recorded a few times. This chain connects TRBV6-6 to TRBJ1-1; TRBD1 is a possible D gene (6 bases). Trimming pared 2 bases from V and 5 bases from J, leaving 12 bases between. Germline V gives CDR1 MNHNY, CDR2 SVGAGI (reference sequence). There are 14 residues in the CDR3. The CDR3 DNA follows: TGTGCCAGCAGTTACACCTCTCAGGGGACTGAAGCTTTCTTT. It translates to CASSYTSQGTEAFF.

Only a few counts were recorded for this clonotype. The rearrangement uses TRBV7-9 and TRBJ1-5, with D unclear. Germline values: CDR1 SEHNR, CDR2 FQNEAQ (reference sequence). Trimming left V 5 bases short and J 0 bases short, with 11 bases between. This CDR3 has 15 amino acids. The chain's CDR3 is CASSAEGGSNQPQHF. CDR3 nucleotides: TGTGCCAGCAGCGCAGAGGGCGGTAGCAATCAGCCCCAGCATTTT.

This clonotype was seen at least ten times. V usage is TRBV11-2 and J usage is TRBJ2-1; D remains unclear. The CDR3 is made up of 13 amino acids. CDR1 and CDR2 from the germline V gene are SGHAT and FQNNGV. Trimming removed 6 bases at V and 3 bases at J, with 9 bases between. In nucleotides, the CDR3 is TGTGCCAGCAGTCCGGGCCACTACAATGAGCAGTTCTTC. Amino acids: CASSPGHYNEQFF.

CDR3 sequence reads: CSVVHRGPQVGTDTQYF. As DNA, the CDR3 is TGCAGCGTTGTTCACAGGGGGCCCCAGGTGGGCACAGATACGCAGTATTTT. The chain has TRBV29-1 and TRBJ2-3; 9 bases align to TRBD1. V gave up 4 bases and J gave up 1 base; unmatched junction bases: 12. The germline V gene encodes CDR1 SQVTM and CDR2 ANQGSEA. The CDR3 is made up of 17 amino acids.

A word on this clonotype: A much larger clone lies a single base off, so this may be a read error. The chain uses TRBV7-8 and TRBJ2-3, with 9 bases aligning to TRBD1. CDR1 and CDR2 from the germline V gene are SGHVS and FQNEAQ. The CDR3 extends over 17 amino acids. The CDR3 here is CANSSAWTGVNTDTQYF. CDR3 coding DNA: TGTGCCAACAGCTCGGCTTGGACAGGGGTGAACACAGATACGCAGTATTTT.

This clonotype was seen ten or more times. J is TRBJ1-2 and V is TRBV7-8, with 8 bases identical to TRBD1. This CDR3 has 14 amino acids. J lost 4 bases, V lost 5 bases, and 6 bases had no gene match. The V gene's germline CDR1 is SGHVS and CDR2 FQNEAQ. CDR3 bases: TGTGCCAGCAGCCCCGGACAGGGAATCTATGGCTACACCTTC. Its translation: CASSPGQGIYGYTF.

J is TRBJ1-2 and V is TRBV29-1; perhaps TRBD1 as D (5 bases). Germline V gives CDR1 SQVTM, CDR2 ANQGSEA. The V end was cut by 6 bases, the J end by 7 bases, with 12 bases between. CDR3 length equals 11 residues. The CDR3 DNA reads TGCAGCGTCACGGGACGCCTTGGCTACACCTTC. It codes for CSVTGRLGYTF.

The chain joins TRBV19 to TRBJ1-1, with no clear D. Germline V gives CDR1 LNHDA, CDR2 SQIVND (reference sequence). V was clipped by 7 bases and J by 1 base, with 13 bases between them. The CDR3 loop spans 14 amino acids. CDR3: CASKLRESNTEAFF. The DNA of the CDR3 is TGTGCCAGTAAGCTGCGAGAATCGAACACTGAAGCTTTCTTT.

This clonotype has only a few counts. The chain has TRBV19 and TRBJ2-1; 7 bases line up with TRBD2. The CDR3 contains 15 residues. Germline CDR1 is LNHDA and CDR2 is SQIVND (reference sequence). Losses at the gene ends were 3 bases for V and 6 bases for J; bases not matched to a gene: 8. The CDR3 region is CASSIGGGRLNEQFF. The CDR3 DNA reads TGTGCCAGTAGTATTGGCGGGGGAAGGCTCAATGAGCAGTTCTTC. The variable domain in full, with the rest retrieved from reference TRBV19 and TRBJ2-1, is DGGITQSPKYLFRKEGQNVTLSCEQNLNHDAMYWYRQDPGQGLRLIYYSQIVNDFQKGDIAEGYSVSREKKESFPLTVTSAQKNPTAFYLCASSIGGGRLNEQFFGPGTRLTVL.

In this sample, this clonotype turned up a few times. The rearrangement uses TRBV2 and TRBJ1-5, with 8 bases identical to TRBD1. This CDR3 has 13 residues. Germline lookup yields CDR1 SNHLY and CDR2 FYNNEI. Trimming cost V 7 bases and J 3 bases; bases outside gene matches: 2. The CDR3 coding sequence is TGTGCCAGCAAGGGACAGGACAATCAGCCCCAGCATTTT. Protein sequence: CASKGQDNQPQHF. The full variable domain, rest sourced from reference TRBV2 and TRBJ1-5, is EPEVTQTPSHQVTQMGQEVILRCVPISNHLYFYWYRQILGQKVEFLVSFYNNEISEKSEIFDDQFSVERPDGSNFTLKIRSTKLEDSAMYFCASKGQDNQPQHFGDGTRLSIL.

This chain joins TRBV7-8 and TRBJ2-3, with D perhaps given as TRBD1 or TRBD2 (6 bases each). Trimming pared 1 base from V and 0 bases from J, leaving 11 bases between. CDR1 and CDR2 from the germline V gene are SGHVS and FQNEAQ. The CDR3 covers 16 residues. CDR3 in amino acids: CASSLEFGGSTDTQYF. The CDR3 DNA is TGTGCCAGCAGCTTAGAGTTCGGGGGCAGCACAGATACGCAGTATTTT.

The V and J genes are TRBV12-5 and TRBJ1-1; D unclear. Germline-derived CDR1 and CDR2 are LGHNT and FRNRAP. Trimming took off 0 bases at V and 6 bases at J, with 5 bases between the two ends. The CDR3 loop spans 12 amino acids. The CDR3 DNA is TGTGCTAGTGGTTTGGTGCGGGCTGAAGCTTTCTTT. This sequence encodes CASGLVRAEAFF.

The table lists this clonotype with a few counts. The chain carries TRBV25-1 and TRBJ1-5; D may be TRBD1 (5 bases). Trimming left V 7 bases short and J 2 bases short, with 18 bases between. The length of the CDR3 is 16 residues. Germline-derived CDR1 and CDR2 are MGHDK and SYGVNS. CDR3 nucleotides: TGTGCCAGCATCATCGGAGGGGTAGGTGGCAATCAGCCCCAGCATTTT. Protein: CASIIGGVGGNQPQHF.

This clonotype was seen ten or more times. This sequence joins TRBV28 and TRBJ2-3; 10 bases are shared with TRBD2. Germline CDR1 MDHEN, CDR2 SYDVKM. This CDR3 region has 15 residues. Losses at the gene ends were 9 bases for V and 2 bases for J; bases not matched to a gene: 8. CDR3 sequence (DNA): TGTGCCAGTAGCTTGAGCGGGGGGGCCACAGATACGCAGTATTTT. It specifies CASSLSGGATDTQYF.

The J gene is TRBJ1-2, the V gene TRBV6-5, with D possibly TRBD1 on 6 matching bases. Germline loops: CDR1 MNHEY, CDR2 SVGAGI. With 0 bases removed from V and 3 bases from J, the gap between germline ends came to 8 bases. There are 14 residues in the CDR3. The CDR3 spells CASSYSGHYYGYTF. The CDR3 nucleotides are TGTGCCAGCAGTTACTCGGGACACTACTATGGCTACACCTTC.

The chain recombines TRBV10-3 with TRBJ2-4, with 12 bases that match TRBD2. V was pared by 6 bases and J by 4 bases, with 4 bases of the junction left unmatched. The CDR3 has 15 residues. CDR1 and CDR2 from the germline V gene are ENHRY and SYGVKD. CDR3 nucleotides: TGTGCCATCAGCGAAGGGACTAGCGGGAAAAACATTCAGTACTTC. This gives the protein CAISEGTSGKNIQYF.

This clonotype was seen a handful of times. This chain joins TRBV2 and TRBJ1-2; TRBD1 might be the D (6 bases). Trimming shortened V by 10 bases and J by 5 bases, and 17 bases separated the two germline ends. This CDR3 has 13 residues. The germline V gene has CDR1 SNHLY and CDR2 FYNNEI. The CDR3 here is CATQGGGRYGYTF. CDR3 DNA: TGTGCCACCCAAGGTGGGGGCAGGTATGGCTACACCTTC.